This entry is about one T cell receptor beta chain. The data stem from a study of blood T cell repertoires in COVID-19. Study as a whole: Acute and convalescent COVID-19 samples came from the United States, Italy and Spain.

Germline V gene lookup returns CDR1 SGHRS and CDR2 YFSETQ. The CDR3 loop spans 15 amino acids. Losses at the gene ends were 6 bases for V and 3 bases for J; bases not matched to a gene: 8. Generated by immunoSEQ multiplex PCR, the TCRdb table keeps only in-frame clones and is missing some. The top ten hold 1% to 1.5% of the sample, which has hundreds of thousands of clones, 88% seen once. Residents of about two dozen US areas, aged roughly 18 to 89 years, made up the participants. Which cohort a participant joined came from the clinical history participants gave. This sequence was found in a woman in her forties with acute COVID-19. The V gene is TRBV5-1, the J gene TRBJ2-2; 7 positions match TRBD1. The source material was PBMCs or T cells enriched from blood (not recorded which). The CDR3 DNA is TGCGCCAGCACCGCCGACAGGGTGGACACCGGGGAGCTGTTTTTT. Translation gives CASTADRVDTGELFF.